This entry lists 22 T cell receptor beta chains sequenced from one sample in a study of blood T cell repertoires in COVID-19. TCRdb's table, derived via immunoSEQ multiplex PCR, lists solely in-frame clones and lacks some. The data hold 80,000 to 100,000 clones, with roughly 86% observed a single time. Material for sequencing was peripheral blood. The receptors shown here come from a human donor in a cohort sampled during active COVID-19.

V gene TRBV9 combines with J gene TRBJ1-2; a weak D match, TRBD1 (6 bases). Trimming cost V 0 bases and J 3 bases, with 9 bases left between them. From germline, CDR1 is SGDLS and CDR2 YYNGEE. The CDR3 extends over 14 amino acids. The CDR3 is CASSVGRGYYGYTF. The DNA of the CDR3 is TGTGCCAGCAGCGTAGGTAGGGGGTACTATGGCTACACCTTC.

The rearrangement uses TRBV7-9 and TRBJ2-2; D is possibly TRBD1 (6 bases). CDR3 length: 15 amino acids. The V end lost 5 bases, the J end lost 0 bases, and 10 bases lay between the germline ends. The germline CDR1 and CDR2 sequences are SEHNR and FQNEAQ (reference sequence). CDR3 nucleotides: TGTGCCAGCAGCGGACAGTCCGCGAACACCGGGGAGCTGTTTTTT. Translating it yields CASSGQSANTGELFF.

This clone was seen a single time. J is TRBJ2-1 and V is TRBV4-3, with 7 bases identical to TRBD2. Trimming at V came to 3 bases and at J to 7 bases, leaving 12 bases not matched to a gene. The CDR3 runs 16 residues. Germline assignment: CDR1 LGHNA and CDR2 YSLEER. DNA of the CDR3: TGCGCCAGCAGCCACTCGCCCAGCGGGAACATGAATGAGCAGTTCTTC. This translates into CASSHSPSGNMNEQFF.

The chain has TRBV5-1 and TRBJ1-2; TRBD1 agrees at 9 bases. The CDR3 covers 16 residues. After removal of 4 bases from V and 3 bases from J, the junction contained 10 bases not matched to a gene. Germline V gene sequence: CDR1 SGHRS, CDR2 YFSETQ. This chain's CDR3 is CASSPGLDRGDYGYTF. CDR3 nucleotide sequence: TGCGCCAGCAGCCCCGGACTAGACAGGGGGGACTATGGCTACACCTTC.

V is TRBV7-2 and J is TRBJ2-7, with 7 bases that match TRBD1. The germline gives CDR1 SGHTA, CDR2 FQGNSA. The CDR3 spans 13 residues. Trimming at V came to 1 base and at J to 3 bases, leaving 0 bases not matched to a gene. The CDR3 region is CASSLGTGYEQYF. The CDR3 DNA follows: TGTGCCAGCAGCTTAGGGACAGGCTACGAGCAGTACTTC. Full variable domain (remainder filled in from reference TRBV7-2 and TRBJ2-7): GAGVSQSPSNKVTEKGKDVELRCDPISGHTALYWYRQSLGQGLEFLIYFQGNSAPDKSGLPSDRFSAERTGGSVSTLTIQRTQQEDSAVYLCASSLGTGYEQYFGPGTRLTVT.

The V and J genes are TRBV15 and TRBJ1-1; D perhaps matches TRBD1 (5 bases). This CDR3 has 16 residues. From germline, CDR1 is LNHNV and CDR2 YYDKDF (reference sequence). Trimming removed 0 bases from V and 1 base from J, with 12 bases in between. The CDR3 bases are TGTGCCACCAGCAGAGACAGGTTTGGGGCGAACACTGAAGCTTTCTTT. It codes for CATSRDRFGANTEAFF.

V is TRBV29-1 and J is TRBJ2-7, with a tentative D call TRBD2 (5 bases). Germline V gene data show CDR1 as SQVTM and CDR2 as ANQGSEA. The CDR3 length is 13 residues. The V gene lost 4 bases and the J gene lost 3 bases, with 13 bases spanning the gap. The DNA for the CDR3 is TGCAGCGTTGGCAAGCCGAGCGGCTACGAGCAGTACTTC. It specifies CSVGKPSGYEQYF.

The V gene is TRBV12-3 or TRBV12-4, the J gene TRBJ2-2; D uncertain. V gave up 7 bases and J gave up 3 bases, with 3 bases separating them. The CDR3 contains 11 residues. The CDR3 region is CASTYTGELFF. CDR3 in DNA: TGTGCCAGCACTTACACCGGGGAGCTGTTTTTT.

The rearrangement joins TRBV6-5 to TRBJ1-2; D possibly corresponds to TRBD1 (6 bases). CDR3 size: 14 residues. Trimming shortened V by 5 bases and J by 4 bases, and 14 bases separated the two germline ends. Germline V gene lookup returns CDR1 MNHEY and CDR2 SVGAGI. This CDR3 is CASSPHRASYGYTF. In DNA form, the CDR3 reads TGTGCCAGCAGTCCTCACAGGGCGAGCTATGGCTACACCTTC.

This chain connects TRBV20-1 to TRBJ1-2; D may be TRBD1 (5 bases). The V gene's germline CDR1 is DFQATT and CDR2 SNEGSKA (reference sequence). Trimming cost V 6 bases and J 6 bases, with 11 bases left between them. The CDR3 consists of 11 residues. CDR3 nucleotide sequence: TGCAGTGCCCGGCGGGGGAATGGCTACACCTTC. Protein: CSARRGNGYTF.

The chain combines TRBV7-3 with TRBJ2-3, with 14 bases lining up with TRBD2. CDR1 SGHTA and CDR2 FQGTGA come from the germline V gene. Trimming removed 4 bases from V and 1 base from J; junction bases left unmatched: 1. The CDR3 totals 16 residues. CDR3 residues: CASSWGLAGGTDTQYF. The CDR3 DNA sequence: TGTGCCAGCAGCTGGGGACTAGCGGGAGGCACAGATACGCAGTATTTT.

The V and J genes are TRBV2 and TRBJ1-4; TRBD1 matches 8 bases. The trim removed 7 bases at V and 0 bases at J, leaving 16 bases unmatched. The CDR3 is 19 amino acids. Per the germline V gene, CDR1 is SNHLY and CDR2 is FYNNEI. The chain's CDR3 is CASTGSGGDRLPTNEKLFF. The CDR3 DNA follows: TGTGCCAGCACTGGGTCAGGGGGCGATAGGTTACCAACTAATGAAAAACTGTTTTTT.

This clone has just a few counts. The chain combines TRBV27 with TRBJ2-1; TRBD2 might be the D (5 bases). V was trimmed by 5 bases and J by 3 bases, leaving 17 bases between them. Looked up from germline, CDR1 is MNHEY and CDR2 is SMNVEV (reference sequence). The CDR3 runs 16 residues. Written as DNA, the CDR3 is TGTGCCAGCAGTCTGGTAGAGGGAGTGGTCTACAATGAGCAGTTCTTC. Protein: CASSLVEGVVYNEQFF.

This clone was detected once. The rearrangement joins TRBV5-1 to TRBJ1-1; maybe TRBD1 (5 bases). Germline V gene data show CDR1 as SGHRS and CDR2 as YFSETQ. Trimming left V 4 bases short and J 1 base short, with 11 bases between. CDR3 length: 14 residues. Here the CDR3 DNA reads TGCGCCAGCAGCCCGGGGGATCGGAACACTGAAGCTTTCTTT. Translation: CASSPGDRNTEAFF.

The chain carries TRBV19 and TRBJ2-5; 9 positions agree with TRBD2. CDR1 is LNHDA, CDR2 SQIVND, per germline (reference sequence). V was clipped by 3 bases and J by 4 bases; unmatched bases: 9. This CDR3 has 16 amino acids. The DNA for the CDR3 is TGTGCCAGTAGTATGGGACTAGCTGACTTGGGAGAGACCCAGTACTTC. Its translation is CASSMGLADLGETQYF.

The chain links TRBV6-6 to TRBJ1-1; 8 nucleotides align to TRBD1. CDR1 MNHNY and CDR2 SVGAGI come from the germline V gene (reference sequence). The CDR3 spans 13 residues. The J segment lost 8 bases and the V segment lost 6 bases, leaving 8 bases of the junction unmatched. CDR3 loop: CASRSGQGKEAFF. CDR3 DNA: TGTGCCAGCAGATCCGGACAGGGCAAGGAAGCTTTCTTT.

The chain recombines TRBV10-1 with TRBJ2-3; 7 nucleotides line up with TRBD2. The germline CDR1 and CDR2 sequences are WNHNN and SYGVQD (reference sequence). With 2 bases clipped from V and 5 bases from J, the junction kept 10 bases outside the gene matches. The CDR3 consists of 16 residues. DNA for the CDR3: TGCGCCAGCAGTGAGAGTTTTGCGGGAGCGGGAGATACGCAGTATTTT. Residues: CASSESFAGAGDTQYF.

V usage is TRBV7-2 and J usage is TRBJ1-4; the match to TRBD1 covers 8 bases. This CDR3 spans 14 amino acids. Germline CDR1 SGHTA, CDR2 FQGNSA. V dropped 2 bases and J dropped 7; count of bases not matched to a gene: 3. The CDR3 region has the DNA TGTGCCAGCAGCTTACAGGGGGCGGGTGAAAAACTGTTTTTT. This gives the protein CASSLQGAGEKLFF.

CDR3 DNA: TGTGCCAGCAGCTTGGATGGGACAGTCTCCTACGAGCAGTACTTC. Encoded protein: CASSLDGTVSYEQYF. The gene calls are TRBV5-4 and TRBJ2-7; 7 bases are shared with TRBD1. Trimming cost V 0 bases and J 0 bases; bases outside gene matches: 3. The length of the CDR3 is 15 residues. Germline V gene data show CDR1 as SGHNT and CDR2 as YYREEE (reference sequence).

This chain connects TRBV7-6 to TRBJ1-1, with TRBD1 as a possible D gene (5 bases). V shed 5 bases and J shed 5 bases, with 12 bases lying between them. Germline values: CDR1 SGHVS, CDR2 FNYEAQ. This CDR3 has 13 amino acids. CDR3 DNA: TGTGCCAGCAGCGAGGGGAGGGAAACTGAAGCTTTCTTT. Its translation is CASSEGRETEAFF.

V usage is TRBV6-6 and J usage is TRBJ1-1; TRBD1 might be the D (6 bases). CDR3 length: 12 amino acids. CDR1 is MNHNY, CDR2 SVGAGI, per germline (reference sequence). Between the trimmed V and J ends, which lost 2 bases and 8 bases, there was a span of 9 bases. The CDR3 sequence: CASSYTTGEAFF. CDR3 in DNA: TGTGCCAGCAGTTACACAACAGGGGAAGCTTTCTTT.

This clone was detected a few times. The rearrangement uses TRBV9 and TRBJ1-2; D is undetermined. CDR3 length: 14 amino acids. Trimming removed 4 bases from V and 2 bases from J, with 12 bases in between. Germline CDR1 reads SGDLS; CDR2 reads YYNGEE. CDR3 nucleotide sequence: TGTGCCAGCAGCCTCCCGGTCCCCAACTATGGCTACACCTTC. As protein: CASSLPVPNYGYTF.